These 17 T cell receptor beta chains share one sample of origin, sequenced in a study of graft-versus-host responses after intestinal transplantation. Their antigens remain unidentified. TCRdb keeps only in-frame clones here, not all; method: immunoSEQ multiplex PCR. There are some 120,000 clones in the sample; more than 90% occur only once, and 0.23% lies in the top ten. This specimen was unstimulated CD4+ T cells sorted from spleen or lymph node cells, taken before transplant. The origin of the receptors is a human donor who was the organ donor for an intestinal transplant.

The chain is built from TRBV4-3 and TRBJ2-7; 7 bases are a match to TRBD1. J lost 2 bases, V lost 4 bases, and 5 bases had no gene match. The CDR3 spans 14 residues. Germline CDR1 and CDR2: LGHNA and YSLEER. The CDR3 is CASSPHRGPYEQYF. In DNA form, the CDR3 reads TGCGCCAGCAGCCCACACAGGGGCCCCTACGAGCAGTACTTC.

V gene TRBV6-5 combines with J gene TRBJ1-3; D possibly corresponds to TRBD1 (6 bases). The germline V gene encodes CDR1 MNHEY and CDR2 SVGAGI. The V end was cut by 5 bases, the J end by 0 bases, with 8 bases between. The CDR3 consists of 14 residues. In DNA, the CDR3 is TGTGCCAGCAGTGAACAGGGCTCTGGAAACACCATATATTTT. It is translated as CASSEQGSGNTIYF.

This clone was picked up a small number of times. The chain uses TRBV18 and TRBJ2-6, with 11 positions matching TRBD1. This CDR3 spans 20 amino acids. Germline lookup yields CDR1 KGHSH and CDR2 LQKENI. The ends lost 4 bases at V and 2 bases at J; junction bases unmatched: 13. The CDR3 sequence: CASSRLIPGQGDTGANVLTF. DNA of the CDR3: TGTGCCAGCTCACGCCTCATCCCGGGACAGGGGGACACTGGGGCCAACGTCCTGACTTTC.

The chain recombines TRBV11-2 with TRBJ2-7; D is unresolved. This CDR3 contains 15 residues. The V and J ends lost 1 base and 2 bases respectively, with 12 bases between them. The germline V gene has CDR1 SGHAT and CDR2 FQNNGV. The DNA for the CDR3 is TGTGCCAGCAGCTTAGTAGCTGTAGGACCCTACGAGCAGTACTTC. This translates into CASSLVAVGPYEQYF. The entire variable domain, with the rest obtained from reference TRBV11-2 and TRBJ2-7, is as follows: EAGVAQSPRYKIIEKRQSVAFWCNPISGHATLYWYQQILGQGPKLLIQFQNNGVVDDSQLPKDRFSAERLKGVDSTLKIQPAKLEDSAVYLCASSLVAVGPYEQYFGPGTRLTVT.

This chain uses TRBV28 with TRBJ2-4; D not resolved. The CDR3 contains 16 residues. The germline V gene encodes CDR1 MDHEN and CDR2 SYDVKM. Trimming took 6 bases from V and 2 from J, leaving 17 bases between them. CDR3: CASSPLGPKPKNIQYF. Written as DNA, the CDR3 is TGTGCCAGCAGCCCCCTCGGCCCCAAGCCCAAAAACATTCAGTACTTC.

J is TRBJ1-3 and V is TRBV11-3; a possible D gene is TRBD1 (5 bases). This CDR3 region has 16 residues. In germline, CDR1 is SGHNT, CDR2 YENEEA. Trimming cost V 3 bases and J 0 bases, with 12 bases left between them. CDR3 in DNA: TGTGCCAGCAGCTTGGGGCTTGATAGCTCTGGAAACACCATATATTTT. This encodes CASSLGLDSSGNTIYF.

V usage is TRBV5-1 and J usage is TRBJ2-7, with TRBD2 identical over 8 bases. V gave up 0 bases and J gave up 0 bases; unmatched junction bases: 5. The CDR3 spans 16 residues. CDR1 SGHRS and CDR2 YFSETQ come from the germline V gene. The CDR3 sequence is CASSLGTSLNSYEQYF. DNA for the CDR3: TGCGCCAGCAGCTTGGGGACTAGCTTAAACTCCTACGAGCAGTACTTC.

The chain is built from TRBV23-1 and TRBJ2-3; 7 bases line up with TRBD2. TRBV23-1 is treated as an ORF (open reading frame) with a function not yet certain. CDR3 length: 16 residues. The V segment lost 6 bases and the J segment 0 bases; nucleotides outside the gene matches: 9. CDR3 in amino acids: CASRAILAVSTDTQYF. The CDR3 DNA sequence: TGCGCCAGCAGGGCAATCCTAGCGGTTAGCACAGATACGCAGTATTTT.

The genes are TRBV30 and TRBJ2-1, with 11 positions matching TRBD2. The germline gives CDR1 GTSNPN, CDR2 SVGIG (reference sequence). V shed 0 bases, J shed 4 bases, and the junction held 8 bases outside the gene matches. The CDR3 runs to 17 residues. CDR3 sequence (DNA): TGTGCCTGGAGTGTACAGGCCGGGACTAGCGGTTACAATGAGCAGTTCTTC. Protein product: CAWSVQAGTSGYNEQFF.

This chain joins TRBV28 and TRBJ2-2; weak D call: TRBD1 (6 bases). The CDR3 consists of 14 residues. CDR1 and CDR2 (germline): MDHEN, SYDVKM. Trimming shortened V by 7 bases and J by 3 bases, and 12 bases separated the two germline ends. The CDR3 region has the DNA TGTGCCAGCATCCCAAACAGGGACACCGGGGAGCTGTTTTTT. Protein sequence: CASIPNRDTGELFF.

CDR3 sequence: CASSLASGGEGYTF. In DNA form, the CDR3 reads TGTGCCAGCAGCTTAGCGTCGGGGGGCGAGGGCTACACCTTC. The gene calls are TRBV7-9 and TRBJ1-2; tentatively, D is TRBD1 (6 bases). This CDR3 comprises 14 residues. Germline V gene sequence: CDR1 SEHNR, CDR2 FQNEAQ (reference sequence). Trimming took off 0 bases at V and 8 bases at J, with 13 bases between the two ends.

The rearrangement joins TRBV7-2 to TRBJ2-1; 9 bases are a match to TRBD1. The CDR3 extends over 16 amino acids. Germline CDR1 reads SGHTA; CDR2 reads FQGNSA. V lost 1 base and J lost 7; bases outside the gene matches: 8. The CDR3 is CASSLGGDRVWNEQFF. The CDR3 bases are TGTGCCAGCAGCTTAGGGGGGGACAGGGTCTGGAATGAGCAGTTCTTC.

The V call is TRBV4-1, the J call TRBJ2-3; D gene unclear. This CDR3 is built from 15 residues. V was pared by 4 bases and J by 1 base, with 12 bases between. CDR1 is MGHRA and CDR2 is YSYEKL in the germline V gene. The CDR3 DNA reads TGCGCCAGCAGCCGCGGAACTACCCGCACAGATACGCAGTATTTT. Encoded protein: CASSRGTTRTDTQYF.

The chain is built from TRBV6-1 and TRBJ2-7; no clear D. The CDR3 loop spans 14 amino acids. Trimming shortened V by 8 bases and J by 2 bases, and 16 bases separated the two germline ends. Germline V lookup: CDR1 MNHNS, CDR2 SASEGT. CDR3 protein: CASPLKTLTYEQYF. The CDR3 region has the DNA TGTGCCAGCCCTTTGAAGACCCTAACCTACGAGCAGTACTTC.

The chain carries TRBV7-9 and TRBJ1-2; the D is unclear. The CDR3 consists of 13 residues. V was cut by 5 bases and J by 0 bases, with 7 bases left in between. Germline V lookup: CDR1 SEHNR, CDR2 FQNEAQ (reference sequence). The CDR3 DNA reads TGTGCCAGCAGCGCGGCCACTAACTATGGCTACACCTTC. Translation gives CASSAATNYGYTF.

The count of this clone is one. V is TRBV6-5 and J is TRBJ2-4; D is ambiguous. Germline V gene data show CDR1 as MNHEY and CDR2 as SVGAGI. The CDR3 consists of 13 residues. Trimming left V 7 bases short and J 1 base short, with 8 bases between. The CDR3, as DNA: TGTGCCAGCACTTCCATGGCCAAAAACATTCAGTACTTC. Its translation: CASTSMAKNIQYF.

This clone was seen once. The J gene is TRBJ1-5, the V gene TRBV2; no clear D. The V gene lost 6 bases and the J gene lost 7 bases, with 13 bases spanning the gap. CDR1 is SNHLY, CDR2 FYNNEI, per germline. The length of the CDR3 is 13 residues. This chain's CDR3 is CASSGDSGQPQHF. CDR3 nucleotides: TGTGCCAGCAGCGGGGATTCGGGGCAGCCCCAGCATTTT.